One and the same sample provided the 3 T cell receptor beta chains below, sequenced in a study of regulatory T cells in long-lasting Graves disease. With iRepertoire HTBI primers and Arm-PCR of CDR3 regions, TCR beta libraries were built. One entry per CDR3 protein results from TCRdb running MiXCR on the multiplex PCR reads. The data contain roughly 700,000 distinct CDR3 sequences, 25% to 35% of them seen just once; the ten biggest clones take up about two fifths. Documented time point: persistent/refractory GD, antithyroid drugs over 5 years with positive TRAb. RNA isolated from PBMCs was used to make the TCR library. The input for sequencing was peripheral blood mononuclear cells (PBMCs), taken when the disease was refractory, from a patient treated with antithyroid drugs. The receptors originated from a female donor with Graves disease.

This clonotype was detected only a few times. The chain links TRBV3-1 to TRBJ2-2; D assignment may be TRBD1 or TRBD2 (5 bases each). Germline loops: CDR1 LGHDT, CDR2 YNNKEL (reference sequence). This CDR3 comprises 13 residues. Trimming removed 9 bases from V and 4 bases from J, with 12 bases in between. The CDR3 nucleotides are TGTGCCAGAGGGGTAGCGCTCACCGGGGAGCTGTTTTTT. Its protein product is CARGVALTGELFF.

This clonotype was picked up many times. This CDR3 reads CASSSFVDGYTF. The CDR3 nucleotides are TGTGCCAGCAGTAGCTTCGTCGATGGCTACACCTTC. The gene calls are TRBV28 and TRBJ1-2; D unresolved. Germline V CDR1 and CDR2: MDHEN, SYDVKM. The CDR3 runs 12 residues. V was clipped by 5 bases and J by 6 bases, with 10 bases between them.

This clonotype was picked up many times. The chain carries TRBV2 and TRBJ2-5; 8 bases agree with TRBD1. V lost 7 bases to trimming and J lost 2 bases; unmatched junction nucleotides: 3. CDR1 is SNHLY and CDR2 is FYNNEI in the germline V gene. This CDR3 is 13 amino acids long. The CDR3 DNA follows: TGTGCCAGCAAGGGACAGGTGCAAGAGACCCAGTACTTC. Amino acids: CASKGQVQETQYF. Full variable domain (rest looked up from reference TRBV2 and TRBJ2-5): EPEVTQTPSHQVTQMGQEVILRCVPISNHLYFYWYRQILGQKVEFLVSFYNNEISEKSEIFDDQFSVERPDGSNFTLKIRSTKLEDSAMYFCASKGQVQETQYFGPGTRLLVL.